This T cell receptor beta chain was identified during a study of radiation and T cells in renal cell carcinoma. General study points: Baseline intratumoral clonotype presence is unknown without pretreatment biopsies. From baseline, blood top tumor clonotypes peaked at 2 weeks post-radiation.

As to time point: blood 2 weeks post-SBRT. Treatment: 15 Gy SBRT to primary tumor, nephrectomy 4 weeks later. The patient's renal cell carcinoma had clear cell pathology. Produced via immunoSEQ multiplex PCR; TCRdb's table is partial and in-frame only. The sample has just over 150,000 clones, roughly 87% seen once. Worth noting for this clone: What it binds is unknown.

The junction had 5 bases not matched to a gene; V was cut back by 1 base and J by 6 bases. Germline V gene sequence: CDR1 SGHNT, CDR2 YYREEE (reference sequence). The CDR3 consists of 14 residues. The J gene is TRBJ2-7, the V gene TRBV5-4; 9 nucleotides line up with TRBD2. This specimen consisted of blood, obtained from a patient whose treatment included radiotherapy and nephrectomy. This clonotype was sampled from a woman between 50 and 59 years old with renal cell carcinoma. CDR3 residues: CASSLTSGRGEQYF. Written as DNA, the CDR3 is TGTGCCAGCAGCTTGACTAGCGGGCGGGGCGAGCAGTACTTC.